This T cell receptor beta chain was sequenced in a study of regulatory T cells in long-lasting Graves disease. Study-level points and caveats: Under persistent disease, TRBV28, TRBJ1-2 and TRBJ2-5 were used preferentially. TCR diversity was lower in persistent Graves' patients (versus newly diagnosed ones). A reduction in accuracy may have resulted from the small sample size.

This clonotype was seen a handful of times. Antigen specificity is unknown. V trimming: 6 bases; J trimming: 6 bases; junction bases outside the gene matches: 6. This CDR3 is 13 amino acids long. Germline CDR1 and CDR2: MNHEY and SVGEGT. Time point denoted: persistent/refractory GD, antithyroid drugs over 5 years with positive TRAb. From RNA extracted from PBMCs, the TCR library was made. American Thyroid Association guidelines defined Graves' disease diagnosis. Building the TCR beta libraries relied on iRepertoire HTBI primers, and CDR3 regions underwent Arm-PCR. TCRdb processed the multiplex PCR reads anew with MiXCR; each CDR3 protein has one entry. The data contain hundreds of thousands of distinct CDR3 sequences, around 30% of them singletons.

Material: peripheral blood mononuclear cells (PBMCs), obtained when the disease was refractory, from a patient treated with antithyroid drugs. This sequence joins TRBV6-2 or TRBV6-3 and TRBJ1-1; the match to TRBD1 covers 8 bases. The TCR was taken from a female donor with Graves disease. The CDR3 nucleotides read TGTGCCAGCAGGCGGGACAGGCCGGCTGAAGCTTTCTTT. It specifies CASRRDRPAEAFF.